The T cell receptor (beta chain) described here comes from a study of neurological immune-mediated disorders. 5'RACE with 10-nucleotide random UMIs produced the cDNA. MiXCR was run by TCRdb on the 5' RACE reads, yielding one entry per CDR3 protein. The table shows tens of thousands of distinct CDR3 sequences, with 4% to 5.5% occurring only once. Trimming stripped 3 bases from V and 5 bases from J, with 14 bases between. The CDR3 consists of 15 residues. CDR1 is SGHRS, CDR2 YFSETQ, per germline. A word on this clonotype: Its antigen is undetermined.

Study-wide findings and caveats: The repertoires of 18 of 34 multiple sclerosis patients were placed by phylogenetic grouping in a single related-CDR3 cluster, which may be a signature. In HTLV-1-associated myelopathy, TCR clonal expansion was greatest, and in multiple sclerosis it was least, below healthy controls.

The sequencing sample was made of PBMCs. The chain links TRBV5-1 to TRBJ1-4; D may be TRBD1 (5 bases). This TCR derives from a man in his fifties with multiple sclerosis. The CDR3 spells CASSSPGETNEKLFF. As DNA, the CDR3 is TGCGCCAGCAGCTCGCCGGGGGAAACAAATGAAAAACTGTTTTTT.